Below, 2 T cell receptor beta chains from the same sample are listed, as sequenced in a study of shared clonotypes between healthy human individuals. TCRdb's copy holds only in-frame clones and misses some; the assay was immunoSEQ multiplex PCR. This sample has a few hundred thousand clones, with 80% to 90% found just once. Sequenced sample: memory CD8+ T cells sorted from blood. The sample's subset: CD45RO+ cells pooled with CCR7-negative TemRA cells. Receptors originate from a man between 18 and 29 years old in good health.

The table lists this clone with a few counts. The chain combines TRBV27 with TRBJ2-1; 11 bases map to TRBD2. Germline values: CDR1 MNHEY, CDR2 SMNVEV (reference sequence). CDR3 length: 16 residues. V gave up 5 bases and J gave up 7 bases; unmatched junction bases: 10. The CDR3 loop is CASSVLPGTSGNEQFF. The CDR3 nucleotides read TGTGCCAGCAGTGTACTGCCCGGGACTAGCGGAAATGAGCAGTTCTTC.

The chain has TRBV5-6 and TRBJ1-2, with D maybe TRBD1 (5 bases). V lost 3 bases and J 3 bases, leaving 12 bases between the germline ends. CDR1 and CDR2 from the germline V gene are SGHDT and YYEEEE. The CDR3 consists of 14 residues. CDR3 in amino acids: CASSYAGRDYGYTF. The CDR3 nucleotides read TGTGCCAGCAGCTACGCGGGCAGGGACTATGGCTACACCTTC. The whole variable domain, filled in from reference TRBV5-6 and TRBJ1-2, reads DAGVTQSPTHLIKTRGQQVTLRCSPKSGHDTVSWYQQALGQGPQFIFQYYEEEERQRGNFPDRFSGHQFPNYSSELNVNALLLGDSALYLCASSYAGRDYGYTFGSGTRLTVV.